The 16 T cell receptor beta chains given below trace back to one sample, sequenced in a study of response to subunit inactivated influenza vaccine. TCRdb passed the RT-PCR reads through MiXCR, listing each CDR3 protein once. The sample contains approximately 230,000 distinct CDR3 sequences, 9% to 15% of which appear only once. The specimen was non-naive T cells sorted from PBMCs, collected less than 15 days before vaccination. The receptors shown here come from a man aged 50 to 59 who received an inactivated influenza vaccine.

CDR3 DNA: TGTGCCAGCAGTTTACGGTCAGGGAGGATAACTGAAGCTTTCTTT. The encoded protein is CASSLRSGRITEAFF. The rearrangement joins TRBV12-3 or TRBV12-4 to TRBJ1-1; perhaps TRBD1 as D (5 bases). V was pared by 2 bases and J by 5 bases, with 15 bases between. The CDR3 contains 15 residues.

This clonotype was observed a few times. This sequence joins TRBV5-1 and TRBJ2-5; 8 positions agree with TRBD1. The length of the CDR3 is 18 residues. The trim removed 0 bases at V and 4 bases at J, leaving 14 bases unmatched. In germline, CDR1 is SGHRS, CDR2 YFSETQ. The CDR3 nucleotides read TGCGCCAGCAGCTTGGGGGACCCAGGGGGCCACCTCGGAGAGACCCAGTACTTC. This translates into CASSLGDPGGHLGETQYF.

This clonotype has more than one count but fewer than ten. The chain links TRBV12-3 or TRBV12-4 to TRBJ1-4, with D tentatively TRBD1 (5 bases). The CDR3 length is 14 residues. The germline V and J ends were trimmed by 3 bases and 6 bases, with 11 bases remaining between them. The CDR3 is CASSFGGGDEKLFF. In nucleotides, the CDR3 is TGTGCCAGCAGTTTTGGGGGGGGAGATGAAAAACTGTTTTTT.

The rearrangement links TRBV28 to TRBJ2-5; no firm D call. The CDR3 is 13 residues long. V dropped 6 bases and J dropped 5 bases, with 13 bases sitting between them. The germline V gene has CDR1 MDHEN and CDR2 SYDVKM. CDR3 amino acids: CASRVSRAETQYF. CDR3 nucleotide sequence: TGTGCCAGCAGGGTTTCCCGGGCCGAGACCCAGTACTTC.

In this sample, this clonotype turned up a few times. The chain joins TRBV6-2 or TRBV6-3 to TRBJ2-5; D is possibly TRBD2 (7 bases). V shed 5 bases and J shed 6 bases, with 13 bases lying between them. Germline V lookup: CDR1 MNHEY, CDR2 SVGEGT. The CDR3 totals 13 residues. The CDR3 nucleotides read TGTGCCAGCAGTCAACAGGGAGGGCAGACCCAGTACTTC. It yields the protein CASSQQGGQTQYF.

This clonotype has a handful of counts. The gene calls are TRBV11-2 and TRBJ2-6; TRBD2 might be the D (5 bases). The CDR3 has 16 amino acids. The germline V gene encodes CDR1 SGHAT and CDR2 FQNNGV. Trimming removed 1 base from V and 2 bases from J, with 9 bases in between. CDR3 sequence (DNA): TGTGCCAGCAGCTTAGGACGGAGGACTGGGGCCAACGTCCTGACTTTC. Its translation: CASSLGRRTGANVLTF.

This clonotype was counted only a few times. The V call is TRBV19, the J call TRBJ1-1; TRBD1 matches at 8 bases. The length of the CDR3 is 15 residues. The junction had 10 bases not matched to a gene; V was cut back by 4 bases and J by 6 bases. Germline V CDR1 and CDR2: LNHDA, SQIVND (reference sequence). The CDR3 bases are TGTGCCAGTAGTAATCCTGGACAGGGCGACGCTGAAGCTTTCTTT. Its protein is CASSNPGQGDAEAFF.

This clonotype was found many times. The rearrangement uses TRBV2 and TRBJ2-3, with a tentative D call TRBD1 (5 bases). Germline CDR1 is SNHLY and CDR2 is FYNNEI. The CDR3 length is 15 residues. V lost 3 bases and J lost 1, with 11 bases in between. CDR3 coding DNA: TGTGCCAGCAGTGAGGGCAGGGTGGGCACAGATACGCAGTATTTT. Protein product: CASSEGRVGTDTQYF.

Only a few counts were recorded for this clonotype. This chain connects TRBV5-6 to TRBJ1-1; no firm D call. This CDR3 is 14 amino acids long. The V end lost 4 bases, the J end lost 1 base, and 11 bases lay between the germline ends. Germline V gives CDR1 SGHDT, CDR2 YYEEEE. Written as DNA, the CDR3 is TGTGCCAGCAGCCCCTTCTTTTCGAACACTGAAGCTTTCTTT. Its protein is CASSPFFSNTEAFF. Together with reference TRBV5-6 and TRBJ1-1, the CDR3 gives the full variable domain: DAGVTQSPTHLIKTRGQQVTLRCSPKSGHDTVSWYQQALGQGPQFIFQYYEEEERQRGNFPDRFSGHQFPNYSSELNVNALLLGDSALYLCASSPFFSNTEAFFGQGTRLTVV.

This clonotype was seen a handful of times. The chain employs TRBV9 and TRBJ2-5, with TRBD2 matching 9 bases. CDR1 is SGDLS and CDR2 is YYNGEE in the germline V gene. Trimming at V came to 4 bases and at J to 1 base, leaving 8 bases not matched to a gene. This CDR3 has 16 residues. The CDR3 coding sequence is TGTGCCAGCAGCTTCATAGCGGGGGAGTCCCAAGAGACCCAGTACTTC. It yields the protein CASSFIAGESQETQYF.

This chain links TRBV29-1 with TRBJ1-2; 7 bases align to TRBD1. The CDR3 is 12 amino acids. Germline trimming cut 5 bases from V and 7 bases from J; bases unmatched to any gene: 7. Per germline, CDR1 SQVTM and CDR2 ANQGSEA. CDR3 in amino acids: CSVIQGVSGYTF. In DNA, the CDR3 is TGCAGCGTTATTCAGGGGGTTTCTGGCTACACCTTC.

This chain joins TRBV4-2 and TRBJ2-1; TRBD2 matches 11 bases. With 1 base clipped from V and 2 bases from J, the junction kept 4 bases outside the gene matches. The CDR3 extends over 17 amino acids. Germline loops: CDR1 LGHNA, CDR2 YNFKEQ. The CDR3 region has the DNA TGTGCCAGCAGCCAAGGTACTAGCGGGAGCGCCTACAATGAGCAGTTCTTC. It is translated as CASSQGTSGSAYNEQFF.

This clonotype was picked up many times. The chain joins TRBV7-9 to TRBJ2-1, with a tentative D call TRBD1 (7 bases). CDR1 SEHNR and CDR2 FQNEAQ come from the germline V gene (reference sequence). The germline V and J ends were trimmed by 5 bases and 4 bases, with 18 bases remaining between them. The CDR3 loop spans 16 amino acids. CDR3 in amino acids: CASSPGGLGPYNEQFF. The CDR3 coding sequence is TGTGCCAGCAGCCCAGGGGGGTTAGGCCCTTACAATGAGCAGTTCTTC.

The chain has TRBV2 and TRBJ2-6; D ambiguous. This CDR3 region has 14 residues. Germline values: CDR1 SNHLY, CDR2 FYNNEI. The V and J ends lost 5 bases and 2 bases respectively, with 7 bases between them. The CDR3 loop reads CASSPFPGANVLTF. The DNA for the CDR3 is TGTGCCAGCAGTCCCTTTCCTGGGGCCAACGTCCTGACTTTC.

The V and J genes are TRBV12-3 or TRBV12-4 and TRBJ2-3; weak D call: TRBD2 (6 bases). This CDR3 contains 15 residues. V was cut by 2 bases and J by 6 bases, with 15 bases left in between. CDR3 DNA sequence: TGTGCCAGCAGTTTATCGGGAGCATCCCTCGATACGCAGTATTTT. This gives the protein CASSLSGASLDTQYF.

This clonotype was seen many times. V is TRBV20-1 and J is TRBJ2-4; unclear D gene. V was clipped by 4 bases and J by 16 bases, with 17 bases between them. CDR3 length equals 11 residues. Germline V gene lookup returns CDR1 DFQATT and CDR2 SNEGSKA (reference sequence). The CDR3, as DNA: TGCAGTGCTAAGGGTGAGGCACAAGGCTACTTC. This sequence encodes CSAKGEAQGYF.